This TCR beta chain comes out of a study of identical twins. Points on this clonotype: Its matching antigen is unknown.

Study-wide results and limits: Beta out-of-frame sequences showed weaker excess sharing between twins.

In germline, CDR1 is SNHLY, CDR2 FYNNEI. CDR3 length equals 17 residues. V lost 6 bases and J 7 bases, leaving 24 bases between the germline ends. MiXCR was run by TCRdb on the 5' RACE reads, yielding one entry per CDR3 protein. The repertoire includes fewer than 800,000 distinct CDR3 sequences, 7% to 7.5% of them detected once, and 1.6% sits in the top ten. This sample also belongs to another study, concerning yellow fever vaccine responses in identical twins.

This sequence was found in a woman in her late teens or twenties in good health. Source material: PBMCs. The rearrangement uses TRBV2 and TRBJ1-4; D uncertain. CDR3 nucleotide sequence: TGTGCCAGCAGACTAATCCCGGTAGGGATATTAAGTGAAAAACTGTTTTTT. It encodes CASRLIPVGILSEKLFF.